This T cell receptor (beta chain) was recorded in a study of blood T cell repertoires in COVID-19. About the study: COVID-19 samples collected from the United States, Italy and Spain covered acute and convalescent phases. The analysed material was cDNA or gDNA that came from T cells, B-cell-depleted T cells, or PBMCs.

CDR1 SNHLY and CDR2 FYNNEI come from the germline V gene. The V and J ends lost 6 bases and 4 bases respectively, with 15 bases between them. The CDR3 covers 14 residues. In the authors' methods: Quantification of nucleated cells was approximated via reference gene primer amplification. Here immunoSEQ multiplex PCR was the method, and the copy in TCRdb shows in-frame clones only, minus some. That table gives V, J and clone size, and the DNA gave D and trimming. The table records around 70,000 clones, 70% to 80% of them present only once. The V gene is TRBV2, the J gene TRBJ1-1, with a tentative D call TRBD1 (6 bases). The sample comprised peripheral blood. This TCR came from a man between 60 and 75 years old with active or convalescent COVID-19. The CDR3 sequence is CASRGDRITTEAFF. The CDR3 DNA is TGTGCCAGCAGGGGCGACAGGATTACCACTGAAGCTTTCTTT.